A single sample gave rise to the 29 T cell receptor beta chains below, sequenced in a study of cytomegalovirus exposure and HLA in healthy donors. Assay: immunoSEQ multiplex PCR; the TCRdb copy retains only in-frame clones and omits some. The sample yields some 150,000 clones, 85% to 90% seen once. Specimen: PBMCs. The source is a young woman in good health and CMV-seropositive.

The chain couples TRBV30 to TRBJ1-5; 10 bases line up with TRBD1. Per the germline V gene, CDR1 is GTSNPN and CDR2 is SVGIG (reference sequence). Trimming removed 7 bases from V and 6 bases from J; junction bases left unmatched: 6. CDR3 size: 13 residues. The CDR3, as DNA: TGTGCCTCTGGACAGGGGGATGGTCAGCCCCAGCATTTT. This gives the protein CASGQGDGQPQHF. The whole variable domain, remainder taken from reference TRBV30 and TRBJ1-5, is SQTIHQWPATLVQPVGSPLSLECTVEGTSNPNLYWYRQAAGRGLQLLFYSVGIGQISSEVPQNLSASRPQDRQFILSSKKLLLSDSGFYLCASGQGDGQPQHFGDGTRLSIL.

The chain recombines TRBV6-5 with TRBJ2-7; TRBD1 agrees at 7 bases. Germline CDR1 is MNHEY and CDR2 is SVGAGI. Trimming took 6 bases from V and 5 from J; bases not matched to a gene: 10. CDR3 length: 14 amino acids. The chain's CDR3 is CASRSGQAWDEQYF. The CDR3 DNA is TGTGCCAGCAGGTCTGGACAGGCGTGGGACGAGCAGTACTTC.

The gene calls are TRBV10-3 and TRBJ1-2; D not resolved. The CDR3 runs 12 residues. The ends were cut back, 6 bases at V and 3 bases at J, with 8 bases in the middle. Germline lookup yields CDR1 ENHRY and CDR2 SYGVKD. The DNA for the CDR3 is TGTGCCATCAGCGGTGCCGACTATGGCTACACCTTC. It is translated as CAISGADYGYTF.

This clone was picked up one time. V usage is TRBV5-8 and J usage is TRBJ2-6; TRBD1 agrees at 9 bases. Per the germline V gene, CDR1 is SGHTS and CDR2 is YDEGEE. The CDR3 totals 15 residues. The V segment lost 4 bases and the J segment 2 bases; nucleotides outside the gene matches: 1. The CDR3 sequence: CASSRTGAGANVLTF. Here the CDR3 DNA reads TGTGCCAGCAGCCGGACAGGGGCTGGGGCCAACGTCCTGACTTTC.

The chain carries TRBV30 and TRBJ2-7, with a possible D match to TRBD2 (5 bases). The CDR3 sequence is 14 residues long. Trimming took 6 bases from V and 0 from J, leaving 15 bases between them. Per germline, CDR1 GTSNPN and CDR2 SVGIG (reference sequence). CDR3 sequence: CACPREGSSYEQYF. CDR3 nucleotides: TGTGCCTGTCCCAGAGAGGGAAGCTCCTACGAGCAGTACTTC.

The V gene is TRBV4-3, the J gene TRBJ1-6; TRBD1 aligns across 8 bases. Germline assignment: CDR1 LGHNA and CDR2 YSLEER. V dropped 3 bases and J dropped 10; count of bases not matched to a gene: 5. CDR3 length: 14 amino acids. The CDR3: CASSQDRANSPLHF. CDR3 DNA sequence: TGCGCCAGCAGCCAGGACAGGGCGAACTCACCCCTCCACTTT.

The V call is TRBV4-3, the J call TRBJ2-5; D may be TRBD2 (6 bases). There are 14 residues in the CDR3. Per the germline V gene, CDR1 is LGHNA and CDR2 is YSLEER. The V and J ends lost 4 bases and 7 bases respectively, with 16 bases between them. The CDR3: CASSPRGLASTQYF. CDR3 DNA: TGCGCCAGCAGCCCCCGGGGTCTAGCGTCGACCCAGTACTTC.

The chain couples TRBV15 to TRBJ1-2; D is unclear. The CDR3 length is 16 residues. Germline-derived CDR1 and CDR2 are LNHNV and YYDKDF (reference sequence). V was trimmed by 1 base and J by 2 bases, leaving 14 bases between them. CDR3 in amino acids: CATSRGAGSENYGYTF. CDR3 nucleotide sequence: TGTGCCACCAGCAGAGGGGCGGGCAGTGAGAACTATGGCTACACCTTC.

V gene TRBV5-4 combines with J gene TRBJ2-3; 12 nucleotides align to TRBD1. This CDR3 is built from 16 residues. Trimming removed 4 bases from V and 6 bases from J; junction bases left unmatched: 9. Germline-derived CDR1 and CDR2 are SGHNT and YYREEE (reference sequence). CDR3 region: CASSPPGQGARDTQYF. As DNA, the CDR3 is TGTGCCAGCAGCCCCCCGGGACAGGGGGCAAGGGATACGCAGTATTTT. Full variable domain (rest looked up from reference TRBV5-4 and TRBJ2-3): ETGVTQSPTHLIKTRGQQVTLRCSSQSGHNTVSWYQQALGQGPQFIFQYYREEENGRGNFPPRFSGLQFPNYSSELNVNALELDDSALYLCASSPPGQGARDTQYFGPGTRLTVL.

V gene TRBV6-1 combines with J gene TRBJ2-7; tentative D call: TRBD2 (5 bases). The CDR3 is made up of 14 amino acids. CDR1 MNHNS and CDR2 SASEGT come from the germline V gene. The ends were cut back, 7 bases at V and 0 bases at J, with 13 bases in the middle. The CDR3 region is CASITSGYSYEQYF. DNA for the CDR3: TGTGCCAGCATCACGAGCGGCTACTCCTACGAGCAGTACTTC.

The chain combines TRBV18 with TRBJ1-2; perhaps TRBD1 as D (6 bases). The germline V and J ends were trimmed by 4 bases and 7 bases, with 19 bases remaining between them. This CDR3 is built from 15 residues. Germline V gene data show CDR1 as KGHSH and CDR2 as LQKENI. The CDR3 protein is CASSHTYRERAGYTF. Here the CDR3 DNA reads TGTGCCAGCTCACACACATACAGGGAAAGGGCTGGCTACACCTTC.

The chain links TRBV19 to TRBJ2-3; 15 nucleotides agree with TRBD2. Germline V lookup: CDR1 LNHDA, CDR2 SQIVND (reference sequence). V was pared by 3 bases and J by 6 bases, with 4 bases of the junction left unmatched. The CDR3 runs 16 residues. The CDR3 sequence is CASSMGLAGGFDTQYF. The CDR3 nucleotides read TGTGCCAGTAGTATGGGACTAGCGGGGGGTTTCGATACGCAGTATTTT.

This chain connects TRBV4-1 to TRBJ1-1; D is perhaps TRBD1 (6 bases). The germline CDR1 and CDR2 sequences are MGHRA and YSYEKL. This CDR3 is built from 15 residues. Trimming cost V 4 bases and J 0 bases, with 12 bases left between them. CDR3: CASSPGQLMNTEAFF. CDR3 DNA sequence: TGCGCCAGCAGCCCAGGACAGTTGATGAACACTGAAGCTTTCTTT.

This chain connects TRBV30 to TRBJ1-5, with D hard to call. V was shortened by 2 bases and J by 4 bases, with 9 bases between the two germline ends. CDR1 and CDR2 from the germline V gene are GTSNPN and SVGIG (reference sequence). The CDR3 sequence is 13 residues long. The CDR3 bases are TGTGCCTGGAGTCTCGGCGGAAATCAGCCCCAGCATTTT. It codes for CAWSLGGNQPQHF.

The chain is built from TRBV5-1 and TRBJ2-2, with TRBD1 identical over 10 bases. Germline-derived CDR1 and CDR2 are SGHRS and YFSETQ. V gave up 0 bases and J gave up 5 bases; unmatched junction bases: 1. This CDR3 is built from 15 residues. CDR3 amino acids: CASSLVGQGTGELFF. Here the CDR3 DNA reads TGCGCCAGCAGCTTGGTGGGACAGGGGACCGGGGAGCTGTTTTTT.

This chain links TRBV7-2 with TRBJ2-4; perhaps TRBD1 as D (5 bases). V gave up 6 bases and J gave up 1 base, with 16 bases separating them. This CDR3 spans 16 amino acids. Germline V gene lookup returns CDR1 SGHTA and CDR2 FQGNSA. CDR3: CASSQDTTLAKNIQYF. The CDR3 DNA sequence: TGTGCCAGCAGTCAGGACACTACTCTCGCCAAAAACATTCAGTACTTC.

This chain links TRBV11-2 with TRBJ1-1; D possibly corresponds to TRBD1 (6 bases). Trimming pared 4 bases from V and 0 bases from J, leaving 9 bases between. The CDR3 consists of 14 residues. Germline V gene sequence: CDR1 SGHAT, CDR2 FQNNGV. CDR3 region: CASSSDRLNTEAFF. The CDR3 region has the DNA TGTGCCAGCAGCTCCGACAGGTTGAACACTGAAGCTTTCTTT.

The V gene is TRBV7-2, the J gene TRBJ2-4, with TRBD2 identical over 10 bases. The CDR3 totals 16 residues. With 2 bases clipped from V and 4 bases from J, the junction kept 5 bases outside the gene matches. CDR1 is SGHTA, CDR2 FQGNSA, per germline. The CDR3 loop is CASSLSGGAGKNIQYF. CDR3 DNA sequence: TGTGCCAGCAGCTTAAGCGGGGGGGCCGGAAAAAACATTCAGTACTTC.

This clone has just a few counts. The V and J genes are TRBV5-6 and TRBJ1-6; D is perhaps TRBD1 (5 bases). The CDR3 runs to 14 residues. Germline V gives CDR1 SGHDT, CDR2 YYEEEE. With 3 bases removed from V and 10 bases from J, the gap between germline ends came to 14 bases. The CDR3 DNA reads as TGTGCCAGCAGCTCCAAACGGGCAGGGTCACCCCTCCACTTT. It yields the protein CASSSKRAGSPLHF. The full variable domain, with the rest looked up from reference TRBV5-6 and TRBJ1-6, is DAGVTQSPTHLIKTRGQQVTLRCSPKSGHDTVSWYQQALGQGPQFIFQYYEEEERQRGNFPDRFSGHQFPNYSSELNVNALLLGDSALYLCASSSKRAGSPLHFGNGTRLTVT.

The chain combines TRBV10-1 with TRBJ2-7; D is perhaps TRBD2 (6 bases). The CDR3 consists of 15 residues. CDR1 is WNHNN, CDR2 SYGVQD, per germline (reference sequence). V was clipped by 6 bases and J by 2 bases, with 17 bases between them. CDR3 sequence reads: CASRDCGLKTYEQYF. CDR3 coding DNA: TGCGCCAGCAGGGATTGCGGACTAAAAACCTACGAGCAGTACTTC.

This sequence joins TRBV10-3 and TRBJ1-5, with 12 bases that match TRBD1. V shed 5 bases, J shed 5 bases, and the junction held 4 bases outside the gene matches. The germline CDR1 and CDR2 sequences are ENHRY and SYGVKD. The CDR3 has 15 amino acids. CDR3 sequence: CAISMGQGADQPQHF. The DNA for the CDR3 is TGTGCCATCAGTATGGGACAGGGGGCCGATCAGCCCCAGCATTTT.

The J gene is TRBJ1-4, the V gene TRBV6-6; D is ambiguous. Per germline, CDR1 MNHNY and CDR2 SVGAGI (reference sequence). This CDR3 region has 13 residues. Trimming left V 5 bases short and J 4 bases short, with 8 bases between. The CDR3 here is CASSRVLNEKLFF. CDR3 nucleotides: TGTGCCAGCAGTCGGGTTCTTAATGAAAAACTGTTTTTT.

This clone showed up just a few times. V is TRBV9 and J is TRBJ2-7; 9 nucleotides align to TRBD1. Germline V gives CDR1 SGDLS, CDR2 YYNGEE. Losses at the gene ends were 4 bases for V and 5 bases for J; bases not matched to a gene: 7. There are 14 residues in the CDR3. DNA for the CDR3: TGTGCCAGCAGCATCCGGGACAGGGACCACGAGCAGTACTTC. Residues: CASSIRDRDHEQYF.

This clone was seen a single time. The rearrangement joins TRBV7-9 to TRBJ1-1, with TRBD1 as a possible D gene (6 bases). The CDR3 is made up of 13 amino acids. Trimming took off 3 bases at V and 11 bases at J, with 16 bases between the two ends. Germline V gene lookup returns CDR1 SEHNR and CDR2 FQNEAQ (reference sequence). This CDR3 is CASSFDGQSRAFF. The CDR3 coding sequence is TGTGCCAGCAGCTTCGATGGACAGTCGAGGGCTTTCTTT.

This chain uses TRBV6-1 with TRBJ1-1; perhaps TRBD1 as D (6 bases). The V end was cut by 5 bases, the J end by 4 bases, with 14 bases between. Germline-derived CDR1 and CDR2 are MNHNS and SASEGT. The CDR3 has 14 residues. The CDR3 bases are TGTGCCAGCAGTAAGTACAGGGAATTCACTGAAGCTTTCTTT. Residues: CASSKYREFTEAFF.

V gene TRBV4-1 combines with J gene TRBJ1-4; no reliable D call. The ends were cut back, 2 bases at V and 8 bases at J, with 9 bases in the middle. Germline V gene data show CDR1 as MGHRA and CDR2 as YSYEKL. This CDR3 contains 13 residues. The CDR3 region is CASSQWTSEKLFF. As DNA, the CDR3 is TGCGCCAGCAGCCAATGGACTTCGGAAAAACTGTTTTTT.

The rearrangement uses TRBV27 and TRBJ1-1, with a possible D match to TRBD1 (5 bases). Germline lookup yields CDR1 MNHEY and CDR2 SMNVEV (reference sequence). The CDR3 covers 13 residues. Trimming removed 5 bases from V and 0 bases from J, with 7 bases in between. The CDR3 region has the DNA TGTGCCAGCAGTCCACAGGTGAACACTGAAGCTTTCTTT. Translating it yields CASSPQVNTEAFF.

The CDR3: CASSTAGSYNSPLHF. The CDR3 region has the DNA TGTGCCAGTAGTACCGCGGGCTCCTATAATTCACCCCTCCACTTT. The chain combines TRBV19 with TRBJ1-6; D is unclear. The CDR3 has 15 amino acids. The V end was cut by 4 bases, the J end by 0 bases, with 7 bases between. The germline V gene has CDR1 LNHDA and CDR2 SQIVND (reference sequence).

The CDR3 protein is CASDGGSYNSPLHF. The CDR3, as DNA: TGTGCCAGCGACGGGGGCTCCTATAATTCACCCCTCCACTTT. This chain uses TRBV28 with TRBJ1-6, with D perhaps TRBD1 (5 bases). Trimming removed 8 bases at V and 0 bases at J, with 8 bases between. There are 14 residues in the CDR3. Germline CDR1 and CDR2: MDHEN and SYDVKM.